This T cell receptor beta chain was identified in a study of T cell clonality in common variable immunodeficiency. This clone appeared many times. What it binds is not known. The read finishes 3 residues shy of the CDR3 end, and the germline J gene is used to complete it. Study results and limitations: T cell subpopulation sequencing would be needed to explain CVID clonality. Reportedly, TCR beta sequences from common variable immunodeficiency showed fewer deletions and N-nucleotide insertions. CVID subjects shared fewer TCRbeta clones than healthy controls did.

Profiled with immunoSEQ multiplex PCR; TCRdb holds only in-frame clones, not every one. This sample carries 25,000 to 35,000 clones, none of them present only once. The V end was cut by 0 bases, the J end by 0 bases, with 9 bases between. Germline assignment: CDR1 SGHRS and CDR2 YFSETQ. The CDR3 is 15 residues long. The clonotype originates from a person aged 18-69 years in good health. The specimen was peripheral blood mononuclear cells. The rearrangement links TRBV5-1 to TRBJ2-5; D possibly corresponds to TRBD2 (5 bases). This chain's CDR3 is CASSLGPGNQETQYF. The CDR3 DNA, read in part, is TGCGCCAGCAGCTTGGGCCCGGGGAACCAAGAGACC.